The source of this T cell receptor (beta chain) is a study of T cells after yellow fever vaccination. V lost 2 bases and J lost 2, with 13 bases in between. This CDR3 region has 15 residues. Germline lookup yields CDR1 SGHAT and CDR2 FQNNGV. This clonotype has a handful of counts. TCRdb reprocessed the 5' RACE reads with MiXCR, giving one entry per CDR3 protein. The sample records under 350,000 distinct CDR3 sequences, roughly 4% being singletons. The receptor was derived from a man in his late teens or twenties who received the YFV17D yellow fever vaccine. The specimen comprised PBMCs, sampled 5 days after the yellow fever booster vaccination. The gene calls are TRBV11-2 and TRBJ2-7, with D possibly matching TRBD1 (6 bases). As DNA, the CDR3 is TGTGCCAGCAGCTTATCCCCGGACAGACCCTACGAGCAGTACTTC. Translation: CASSLSPDRPYEQYF.